This TCR beta chain originates from a study of human T cells and chemical hapten exposure (dated by TCRdb to the early 2020s). At the level of the whole study: For sensitization, 2% DPC in acetone was applied to a roughly 2 cm by roughly 2 cm area of upper inner arm skin. Throughout the study period of about 25 weeks, patients also received therapeutic DPC doses to the scalp every week. Patch testing was done on the upper back using Finn chambers containing 0.01% DPC, and results were scored after 6 days according to International Contact Dermatitis Research Group standards. Alopecia areata with under or over 50% scalp involvement, alopecia totalis and alopecia universalis were represented in the patient cohort, which was mostly female. Libraries were combined into a pool for sequencing, and differences in TCR yield between samples came mainly from small differences in library volumes within the pool. This study followed changes in the peripheral blood TCR repertoire in vivo during primary and secondary sensitization of alopecia patients to the hapten diphenylcyclopropenone (DPC). Blood was sampled from patients pre-sensitization (week 0) and at 2, 6 and about 24 weeks after DPC sensitization. Blood for TCR sequencing was provided by twenty-nine alopecia patients at one to four time points (pre-sensitization, 2, 6 and 24 weeks). The full study reports these points: Significantly more large CDR3 similarity clusters were formed by expanded TCRs than by pre-sensitization or healthy control sets, consistent with antigen-driven responses. The number of TCRs above 1 in 1000 frequency did not change with DPC sensitization; there was no evidence of global repertoire structure alterations. The number of PT1 expanded TCRs positively correlated with patch test score, significant at thresholds 8, 16 and 32 but not 4. Because all patients had alopecia, a presumed autoimmune disease, the immune response of the patients might differ from that of healthy individuals. After repeated subsampling, changes were observed in the strength of the expansion versus patch-test correlation and in the threshold at which the correlation became significant.

In this sample, this clonotype turned up many times. Its target antigen remains unknown. Base quality data are lacking; no much larger clone is found one base away. The time point label, as the study defines it: patch test 1, 2 weeks after DPC sensitization. The treatment or condition label on this specimen signifies: therapeutic diphenylcyclopropenone sensitization with weekly scalp DPC. Blood at each patch-test visit was drawn before the patch test was applied. To be eligible, patients had to be aged 18 to 70, diagnosed with alopecia and judged suitable for DPC therapy, while pregnant patients were excluded. Total RNA was isolated from unfractionated whole blood collected in Tempus Blood RNA tubes. The CDR3 contains 17 residues, cysteine and phenylalanine counted. The DNA shown is the 51-base CDR3, in frame from base 1. V is clipped by 1 base and J by 7 bases, and the sequence between their germline boundaries is 22 bases long. Sequences SEHNR (CDR1) and FQNEAQ (CDR2) are obtained from the germline V gene (reference sequence).

Preparation of the library involved RACE. Sequencing was carried out with a NextSeq 500. During library preparation, unique molecular identifiers were attached to individual cDNA molecules so that TCRs could be counted in a quantitative, reproducible way. Both TCR alpha and TCR beta chains were sequenced from each blood RNA sample. The source study handled its data this way. Samples had a median of 95,638 TCRs, with a range from about 23,224 to 750,000. The Decombinator software suite was used to annotate the V, J and CDR3 of the TCR reads. Every sample was subsampled to the same number of TCRs (28,000) for the PS versus PT1 abundance plots. TCRs were defined as expanded if absent before sensitization and observed at least eight times at the 2-week time point. TCRdb reprocessed the public reads (quality trimming at Q25 with fastp, clone calling with MiXCR) and kept in-frame beta chains. Entries are consolidated by CDR3 protein sequence, retaining the most common genes and DNA. These V and J calls are TCRdb output, not the study's own analysis. This sample lists 340,000 or so distinct CDR3 sequences; around 7% were detected once. The leading ten clones occupy around 8.4% of the sample.

The sample consisted of whole blood, taken in connection with sensitization to the hapten diphenylcyclopropenone (DPC). The chain is encoded by TRBV7-9 joined to TRBJ1-1, with the identity of the D gene unclear. This TCR came from a woman under 30 with alopecia areata. Some clones in this sample may be carry-over from other donors' samples. The DNA sequence is given as TGTGCCAGCAGCTTAGGGTTCGGGGTATGGGAATTTGGTGAAGCTTTCTTT. This gives the protein CASSLGFGVWEFGEAFF. The variable domain in full, with residues beyond the CDR3 obtained from the reference TRBV7-9 and TRBJ1-1 genes, is DTGVSQNPRHKITKRGQNVTFRCDPISEHNRLYWYRQTLGQGPEFLTYFQNEAQLEKSRLLSDRFSAERPKGSFSTLEIQRTEQGDSAMYLCASSLGFGVWEFGEAFFGQGTRLTVV.